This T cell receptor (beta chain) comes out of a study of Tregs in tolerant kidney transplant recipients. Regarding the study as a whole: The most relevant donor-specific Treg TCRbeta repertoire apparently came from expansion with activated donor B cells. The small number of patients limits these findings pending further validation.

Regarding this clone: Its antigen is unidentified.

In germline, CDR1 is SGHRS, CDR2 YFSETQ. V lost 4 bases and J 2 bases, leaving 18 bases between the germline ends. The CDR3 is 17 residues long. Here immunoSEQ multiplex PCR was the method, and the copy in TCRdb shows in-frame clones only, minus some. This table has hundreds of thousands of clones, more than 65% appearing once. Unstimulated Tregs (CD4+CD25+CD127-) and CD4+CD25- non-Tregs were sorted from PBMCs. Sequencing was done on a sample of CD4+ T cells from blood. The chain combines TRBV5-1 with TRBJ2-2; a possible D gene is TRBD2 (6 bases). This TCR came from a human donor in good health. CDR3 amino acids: CASSHEGTSRNTGELFF. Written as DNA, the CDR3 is TGCGCCAGCAGCCACGAGGGGACTTCCCGTAACACCGGGGAGCTGTTTTTT.